The entry below gives a single T cell receptor beta chain sequence along with its context. What it recognizes is unknown. The sample originates from a study of blood T cells in healthy people across ages. The germline V gene has CDR1 SGHDT and CDR2 YYEEEE. The CDR3 has 16 amino acids. A second PCR, run for roughly 7 to 12 cycles, used a sample-barcoded 5' primer plus a J-beta primer mix. Samples each returned at least 3 million CDR3-containing paired-end reads. TCRdb re-derived calls from the 5' RACE reads in MiXCR, one entry per CDR3 protein. Of 750,000 to 950,000 distinct CDR3 sequences in the sample, 40% to 65% were seen once. Study results and caveats: Researchers report that TCR beta diversity correlated strongly with naive T cell percentage.

V is TRBV5-6 and J is TRBJ2-1, with 8 bases aligning to TRBD2. The better agreement between TRBJ2-7 and the DNA end casts doubt on the J call. The receptor comes from a man at least 80 years old in good health. The sample was blood. Here the CDR3 reads CASSLDVAGPYNEQYF. CDR3 nucleotide sequence: TGTGCCAGCAGCTTGGATGTAGCGGGACCCTACAATGAGCAGTACTTC.